The present T cell receptor beta chain was sequenced within a study of CD8 T cells in ankylosing spondylitis. For TCR beta, libraries came from quantitative 5'-RACE with molecular barcodes. From the 5' RACE reads, TCRdb called clonotypes with MiXCR, one entry per CDR3 protein. The profile covers around 280,000 distinct CDR3 sequences, with around 19% appearing a single time and roughly 7.4% taken by the ten largest. General observations from the study: CD8+ by phenotype, disease-linked clones were relatively rare in peripheral blood. For ankylosing spondylitis blood, a TCR beta motif of several highly homologous variants appeared characteristic.

Germline lookup yields CDR1 LGHDT and CDR2 YNNKEL (reference sequence). V was clipped by 1 base and J by 1 base, with 8 bases between them. This CDR3 spans 15 amino acids. Worth noting for this clonotype: The antigen is not known.

This receptor was obtained from a male donor with ankylosing spondylitis or in good health (not recorded which). Sequencing was performed on blood, either unsorted or a sorted T cell fraction (not recorded which). The V and J genes are TRBV3-1 and TRBJ2-4; TRBD2 is a possible D gene (5 bases). The chain's CDR3 is CASSQASGAKNIQYF. DNA of the CDR3: TGTGCCAGCAGCCAAGCCTCGGGGGCCAAAAACATTCAGTACTTC.